What follows describes a single T cell receptor beta chain. The data are from a study of shared clonotypes between healthy human individuals. This table comes from immunoSEQ multiplex PCR, and its TCRdb copy is limited to in-frame clones, with some not included. The profile covers around 1,900,000 clones, with around 95% appearing a single time and less than 2% taken by the ten largest. Cells designated naive CD8 were CD45RO-negative and were positively selected for CCR7, with terminally differentiated effector memory CD45RA+ cells excluded. Germline V gene sequence: CDR1 LNHDA, CDR2 SQIVND (reference sequence). The V gene end was trimmed by 10 bases and the J gene end by 6 bases; junction bases not matched to a gene: 9. CDR3 length: 14 residues.

This clonotype was obtained from a man younger than 35 in good health. Some clones in this sample may be carry-over from other donors' samples. This rearrangement joins TRBV19 to TRBJ2-1; 10 bases map to TRBD2. Sequencing input: naive CD8+ T cells from PBMCs. CDR3 sequence (DNA): TGTGCCACCACCGAACTAGCGGGATTCAATGAGCAGTTCTTC. Translating it yields CATTELAGFNEQFF.